These 31 T cell receptor beta chains originate from one sample sequenced in a study of T-cell reconstitution after alpha-beta-depleted transplantation in children. The authors prepared the TCRbeta library with unique molecular identifiers. Via MiXCR, TCRdb re-called the PCR reads, giving one row per CDR3 protein. The data hold about 980,000 distinct CDR3 sequences, with about 29% observed a single time. This material consisted of PBMCs, mostly from graft donor cells, taken 360 days after TCRalphabeta/CD19-depleted stem cell transplant. The receptors shown here come from a boy younger than two who had a stem cell transplant for SCID, so the T cells may come from the graft donor.

The chain employs TRBV11-1 and TRBJ1-2; 8 bases match TRBD1. The junction had 24 bases not matched to a gene; V was cut back by 0 bases and J by 6 bases. CDR3 size: 21 residues. Germline V gene lookup returns CDR1 SGHAT and CDR2 FQDESV (reference sequence). The chain's CDR3 is CASSLASGGRGLGFSGNGYTF. The CDR3 DNA reads as TGTGCCAGCAGCTTAGCGTCGGGTGGCAGGGGGCTTGGCTTTTCTGGTAATGGCTACACCTTC. Variable domain in full (rest from reference TRBV11-1 and TRBJ1-2): EAEVAQSPRYKITEKSQAVAFWCDPISGHATLYWYRQILGQGPELLVQFQDESVVDDSQLPKDRFSAERLKGVDSTLKIQPAELGDSAMYLCASSLASGGRGLGFSGNGYTFGSGTRLTVV.

J is TRBJ2-5 and V is TRBV15; D is unresolved. Looked up from germline, CDR1 is LNHNV and CDR2 is YYDKDF (reference sequence). V was cut by 3 bases and J by 2 bases, with 10 bases left in between. There are 14 residues in the CDR3. CDR3 sequence (DNA): TGTGCCACCAGCAGCCAACAGTCGCAAGAGACCCAGTACTTC. The encoded protein is CATSSQQSQETQYF.

Points on this clonotype: An end of the junction does not agree with germline; a read error may underlie this. This chain connects TRBV28 to TRBJ2-1, with TRBD1 matching over 8 bases. The CDR3 has 13 residues. Germline CDR1 MDHEN, CDR2 SYDVKM. The CDR3 loop is CASSTYRGNEHFF. The CDR3 DNA reads TGTGCTAGCAGTACCTACAGGGGGAATGAGCATTTCTTC.

In this sample, this clonotype turned up a few times. The CDR3 region is CASRAGHRGTEAFF. The CDR3 DNA reads TGTGCCAGCAGAGCGGGACACCGGGGCACTGAAGCTTTCTTT. The chain carries TRBV2 and TRBJ1-1; D possibly corresponds to TRBD1 (6 bases). Germline V lookup: CDR1 SNHLY, CDR2 FYNNEI. The CDR3 is 14 residues long. The germline V and J ends were trimmed by 6 bases and 4 bases, with 15 bases remaining between them.

J is TRBJ2-2 and V is TRBV12-3 or TRBV12-4; 9 bases are shared with TRBD1. CDR3 length: 19 amino acids. The trim removed 7 bases at V and 4 bases at J, leaving 19 bases unmatched. The CDR3 coding sequence is TGTGCCAGCATCAACACCCGGGACAGGGAGGTTGGTGGCACCGGGGAGCTGTTTTTT. Translated, it gives CASINTRDREVGGTGELFF.

This clonotype was seen a handful of times. The chain employs TRBV12-3 or TRBV12-4 and TRBJ1-5; 10 bases map to TRBD1. Trimming cost V 4 bases and J 0 bases; bases outside gene matches: 9. The CDR3 loop spans 18 amino acids. CDR3 region: CASSSRQGAGYSNQPQHF. CDR3 bases: TGTGCCAGCAGTTCTAGACAGGGGGCAGGTTATAGCAATCAGCCCCAGCATTTT.

This clonotype was found a few times. The V call is TRBV6-2 or TRBV6-3, the J call TRBJ1-1; D is unresolved. Looked up from germline, CDR1 is MNHEY and CDR2 is SVGEGT. With 7 bases removed from V and 2 bases from J, the gap between germline ends came to 20 bases. The CDR3 loop spans 16 amino acids. This CDR3 reads CASTIPRLTGNTEAFF. As DNA, the CDR3 is TGTGCCAGCACCATCCCCCGCCTGACTGGAAACACTGAAGCTTTCTTT.

This clonotype showed up just a few times. The CDR3 DNA sequence: TGTGCCAGCAGTGAAGGGGTCGGTGAAAAACTGTTTTTT. Its translation is CASSEGVGEKLFF. The chain recombines TRBV2 with TRBJ1-4, with D uncertain. The CDR3 length is 13 residues. V lost 1 base and J 7 bases, leaving 7 bases between the germline ends. Looked up from germline, CDR1 is SNHLY and CDR2 is FYNNEI.

This chain connects TRBV30 to TRBJ1-1; 8 positions agree with TRBD1. This CDR3 is 12 amino acids long. CDR1 and CDR2 from the germline V gene are GTSNPN and SVGIG (reference sequence). Germline trimming cut 5 bases from V and 3 bases from J; bases unmatched to any gene: 2. DNA of the CDR3: TGTGCCTGGGGACAGGGAGACACTGAAGCTTTCTTT. This sequence encodes CAWGQGDTEAFF.

This clonotype was counted a few times. The CDR3 nucleotides read TGCGCCAGCAGCCGGGTCGGGGGGAGAGAGCAGTTCTTC. Translation gives CASSRVGGREQFF. The J gene is TRBJ2-1, the V gene TRBV5-1; the match to TRBD2 covers 7 bases. V was clipped by 4 bases and J by 10 bases; unmatched bases: 8. In germline, CDR1 is SGHRS, CDR2 YFSETQ. This CDR3 is built from 13 residues.

V usage is TRBV18 and J usage is TRBJ2-7; TRBD2 might be the D (5 bases). V dropped 3 bases and J dropped 0 bases, with 15 bases sitting between them. The CDR3 has 16 amino acids. The germline gives CDR1 KGHSH, CDR2 LQKENI. The DNA for the CDR3 is TGTGCCAGCTCACCCCGTGGACGGGAATACTCCTACGAGCAGTACTTC. Translating it yields CASSPRGREYSYEQYF.

This chain joins TRBV7-9 and TRBJ2-1; TRBD2 matches at 7 bases. The V segment lost 5 bases and the J segment 10 bases; nucleotides outside the gene matches: 2. CDR1 is SEHNR, CDR2 FQNEAQ, per germline (reference sequence). There are 11 residues in the CDR3. The CDR3 nucleotides are TGTGCCAGCAGCCCTAGCGGCGAGCAGTTCTTC. Translation gives CASSPSGEQFF.

The J gene is TRBJ2-1, the V gene TRBV19; no reliable D call. V lost 1 base to trimming and J lost 5 bases, with 9 bases between them. CDR3 length: 14 amino acids. Germline CDR1 reads LNHDA; CDR2 reads SQIVND (reference sequence). The CDR3 DNA follows: TGTGCCAGTAGTATAGCTCACCCTAACAATGAGCAGTTCTTC. The encoded protein is CASSIAHPNNEQFF. Based on the CDR3 plus reference TRBV19 and TRBJ2-1, the full variable domain is DGGITQSPKYLFRKEGQNVTLSCEQNLNHDAMYWYRQDPGQGLRLIYYSQIVNDFQKGDIAEGYSVSREKKESFPLTVTSAQKNPTAFYLCASSIAHPNNEQFFGPGTRLTVL.

This sequence joins TRBV7-3 and TRBJ1-6; 10 nucleotides align to TRBD1. The J segment lost 9 bases and the V segment lost 1 base, leaving 6 bases of the junction unmatched. The germline V gene has CDR1 SGHTA and CDR2 FQGTGA. The CDR3 totals 16 residues. DNA of the CDR3: TGTGCCAGCAGCTTAAGGAGTGGACAGGGGGGTTCACCCCTCCACTTT. It is translated as CASSLRSGQGGSPLHF.

The rearrangement links TRBV7-2 to TRBJ2-3; D call uncertain. Germline CDR1 reads SGHTA; CDR2 reads FQGNSA. The CDR3 is 16 amino acids. The V and J ends lost 1 base and 1 base respectively, with 12 bases between them. The CDR3, as DNA: TGTGCCAGCAGCTTAGGTCGGTCTAGGGGCACAGATACGCAGTATTTT. It is translated as CASSLGRSRGTDTQYF.

The genes are TRBV7-2 and TRBJ2-7; 10 bases are a match to TRBD1. The CDR3 spans 15 residues. Germline CDR1 SGHTA, CDR2 FQGNSA. The V segment lost 6 bases and the J segment 9 bases; nucleotides outside the gene matches: 14. CDR3 DNA: TGTGCCAGCAGTACTCCGGACAGGGGGGGGCTGGGGCAGTACTTC. Its protein is CASSTPDRGGLGQYF.

The chain has TRBV10-3 and TRBJ1-4; weak D call: TRBD1 (5 bases). This CDR3 spans 15 amino acids. Germline assignment: CDR1 ENHRY and CDR2 SYGVKD. Trimming took off 2 bases at V and 10 bases at J, with 17 bases between the two ends. The DNA of the CDR3 is TGTGCCATCAGTGAGGGGACTGGCCTTTCGGGAAAACTGTTTTTT. It yields the protein CAISEGTGLSGKLFF.

This clonotype was seen only a few times. The V and J genes are TRBV28 and TRBJ2-3; 8 bases map to TRBD2. Trimming removed 5 bases from V and 2 bases from J; junction bases left unmatched: 9. Germline CDR1 reads MDHEN; CDR2 reads SYDVKM. The CDR3 has 16 residues. CDR3 sequence reads: CASSPPAGEVTDTQYF. CDR3 in DNA: TGTGCCAGCAGTCCTCCAGCGGGAGAAGTCACAGATACGCAGTATTTT.

This chain joins TRBV4-3 and TRBJ1-4; TRBD1 aligns across 9 bases. The CDR3 extends over 16 amino acids. Trimming cost V 4 bases and J 7 bases; bases outside gene matches: 10. Germline values: CDR1 LGHNA, CDR2 YSLEER. In DNA, the CDR3 is TGCGCCAGCAGCCGACTGCCCGGGACAGGGCGTGAAAAACTGTTTTTT. This sequence encodes CASSRLPGTGREKLFF.

The chain has TRBV5-1 and TRBJ2-1; perhaps TRBD1 as D (6 bases). Germline CDR1 SGHRS, CDR2 YFSETQ. The length of the CDR3 is 17 residues. V was cut by 4 bases and J by 5 bases, with 22 bases left in between. CDR3 amino acids: CASSDSNRVLSHNEQFF. The DNA for the CDR3 is TGCGCCAGCAGCGACTCAAACAGGGTTCTATCCCACAATGAGCAGTTCTTC.

This clonotype was observed a few times. V and J are TRBV4-1 and TRBJ2-7, with TRBD1 identical over 10 bases. Losses at the gene ends were 2 bases for V and 5 bases for J; bases not matched to a gene: 6. The germline gives CDR1 MGHRA, CDR2 YSYEKL. The CDR3 runs to 15 residues. The CDR3 nucleotides read TGCGCCAGCAGCCAAACGACAGGGGGCATGGACGAGCAGTACTTC. It codes for CASSQTTGGMDEQYF.

CDR3 DNA: TGTGCCAGCAGCTTGCCCCAAATTGATGAGCAGTTCTTC. It is translated as CASSLPQIDEQFF. The V gene is TRBV5-5, the J gene TRBJ2-1; no definite D call. With 1 base removed from V and 8 bases from J, the gap between germline ends came to 10 bases. Germline lookup yields CDR1 SGHKS and CDR2 YYEKEE (reference sequence). The CDR3 extends over 13 amino acids.

This clonotype was counted between two and nine times. The chain joins TRBV6-2 or TRBV6-3 to TRBJ1-2, with D possibly matching TRBD1 (6 bases). There are 11 residues in the CDR3. Germline V gives CDR1 MNHEY, CDR2 SVGEGT. Trimming removed 9 bases at V and 7 bases at J, with 12 bases between. CDR3 loop: CASAGVGGYTF. The CDR3, as DNA: TGTGCCAGTGCAGGGGTCGGTGGCTACACCTTC.

The chain uses TRBV11-1 and TRBJ2-3; no definite D call. The CDR3 has 15 residues. Germline V gene sequence: CDR1 SGHAT, CDR2 FQDESV (reference sequence). The germline V and J ends were trimmed by 5 bases and 3 bases, with 15 bases remaining between them. The DNA for the CDR3 is TGTGCCAGCAGCCCCCACCAGGTCGGAACAGATACGCAGTATTTT. Its protein is CASSPHQVGTDTQYF.

This clonotype turned up a few times. CDR3 nucleotide sequence: TGTGCCAGCAGCCAGGGGGGCCTCCCCCAAGAGACCCAGTACTTC. Translated: CASSQGGLPQETQYF. The rearrangement joins TRBV12-3 or TRBV12-4 to TRBJ2-5; D is possibly TRBD1 (7 bases). The CDR3 length is 15 residues. Trimming left V 6 bases short and J 1 base short, with 15 bases between.

The rearrangement uses TRBV2 and TRBJ2-5; TRBD1 or TRBD2 may be the D gene (5 bases each). V was shortened by 3 bases and J by 2 bases, with 13 bases between the two germline ends. The CDR3 runs 15 residues. Germline CDR1 SNHLY, CDR2 FYNNEI. The CDR3 DNA reads as TGTGCCAGCAGTGATCGAGGGGATTCGCAAGAGACCCAGTACTTC. It yields the protein CASSDRGDSQETQYF.

This clonotype was seen a few times. The rearrangement joins TRBV15 to TRBJ2-7; possibly TRBD2 for D (5 bases). Deletions cut 3 bases from V and 5 bases from J, with 17 bases between. The CDR3 consists of 15 residues. Germline CDR1 reads LNHNV; CDR2 reads YYDKDF (reference sequence). The DNA of the CDR3 is TGTGCCACCAGCAGTTGGAGGTCTAAAAACAACGAGCAGTACTTC. Encoded protein: CATSSWRSKNNEQYF.

This clonotype was detected a few times. The chain recombines TRBV28 with TRBJ2-4; the D is unclear. Germline V gene sequence: CDR1 MDHEN, CDR2 SYDVKM. Trimming left V 5 bases short and J 0 bases short, with 11 bases between. The CDR3 loop spans 15 amino acids. The CDR3 here is CASSPPGRAKNIQYF. For the CDR3, the DNA is TGTGCCAGCAGTCCCCCTGGGCGAGCCAAAAACATTCAGTACTTC.

This clonotype came up a few times. V usage is TRBV2 and J usage is TRBJ2-7; 7 bases are shared with TRBD1. The ends lost 4 bases at V and 4 bases at J; junction bases unmatched: 7. Germline-derived CDR1 and CDR2 are SNHLY and FYNNEI. The CDR3 is made up of 14 amino acids. CDR3 sequence reads: CASSAQGILYEQYF. CDR3 sequence (DNA): TGTGCCAGCAGTGCACAGGGGATCCTGTACGAGCAGTACTTC.

This clonotype was recorded a few times. The chain joins TRBV12-3 or TRBV12-4 to TRBJ2-7, with 10 positions matching TRBD1. V gave up 1 base and J gave up 1 base; unmatched junction bases: 7. The CDR3 totals 17 residues. The CDR3 DNA reads TGTGCCAGCAGTTTAGGCTTGGACAGGGGGGGATCCTACGAGCAGTACTTC. Translated, it gives CASSLGLDRGGSYEQYF.

The chain uses TRBV11-2 and TRBJ2-7; 7 bases map to TRBD1. The germline V gene encodes CDR1 SGHAT and CDR2 FQNNGV. V trimming: 7 bases; J trimming: 6 bases; junction bases outside the gene matches: 3. The CDR3 extends over 11 amino acids. The CDR3 nucleotides are TGTGCCAGCAAACAGGGGTTCGAGCAGTACTTC. Translated, it gives CASKQGFEQYF.